This T cell receptor (beta chain) was recorded in a study of regulatory T cells in long-lasting Graves disease. Study overall: The study counted Graves' disease as persistent given over 5 years of antithyroid drugs and positive TSH receptor antibodies.

HTBI primers from iRepertoire and Arm-PCR of CDR3 regions yielded the TCR beta libraries. TCRdb re-called the multiplex PCR reads through MiXCR, storing one row per CDR3 protein. This sample has roughly 450,000 distinct CDR3 sequences; roughly 20% occur once, and the top ten carry roughly 8%. This clonotype was recorded a few times. Its antigen is currently unknown. Time point of the sample: persistent/refractory GD, antithyroid drugs over 5 years with positive TRAb. The TCR library was prepared using RNA isolated from PBMCs. Patients with Graves' disease were diagnosed by American Thyroid Association guidelines. Patients hailed from an endocrinology department in Xi'an, China. Study-level points and caveats: Favored usage of TRBV28, TRBJ1-2 and TRBJ2-5 was recorded in persistent disease.

Trimming took off 3 bases at V and 4 bases at J, with 22 bases between the two ends. Germline V CDR1 and CDR2: MNHEY, SVGEGT. The CDR3 consists of 17 residues. The input for sequencing was peripheral blood mononuclear cells (PBMCs), taken when the disease was refractory, from a patient treated with antithyroid drugs. This chain links TRBV6-2 or TRBV6-3 with TRBJ2-7, with D perhaps matching TRBD1 or TRBD2 (5 bases each). The sequence came from a female donor with Graves disease. The CDR3 DNA reads TGTGCCAGCAGTTATAATACTAATGGCCGGGACGCATACGAGCAGTACTTC. This encodes CASSYNTNGRDAYEQYF.